Shown below are 20 T cell receptor beta chains from a single sample sequenced in a study of blood T cell repertoires in COVID-19. TCRdb keeps only in-frame clones here, not all; method: immunoSEQ multiplex PCR. The sample carries 350,000 to 500,000 clones, 88% recorded once. The source material was PBMCs or T cells enriched from blood (not recorded which). The source of these receptors is a woman younger than 30 who had been exposed to COVID-19.

The chain is built from TRBV28 and TRBJ1-4; TRBD1 is a possible D gene (5 bases). The V end was cut by 10 bases, the J end by 8 bases, with 20 bases between. The CDR3 contains 14 residues. Germline lookup yields CDR1 MDHEN and CDR2 SYDVKM. DNA for the CDR3: TGTGCCACCTCAGTCGGGGGATTGGGGGAAAAACTGTTTTTT. Protein sequence: CATSVGGLGEKLFF.

The chain couples TRBV6-1 to TRBJ2-1, with TRBD2 as a possible D gene (5 bases). There are 14 residues in the CDR3. The ends were cut back, 2 bases at V and 6 bases at J, with 11 bases in the middle. Germline lookup yields CDR1 MNHNS and CDR2 SASEGT. CDR3 bases: TGTGCCAGCAGTGAATACGGAGGTTTCAATGAGCAGTTCTTC. It translates to CASSEYGGFNEQFF.

This clone was picked up a small number of times. This sequence joins TRBV18 and TRBJ1-1; no definite D call. The ends were cut back, 1 base at V and 0 bases at J, with 18 bases in the middle. The CDR3 covers 18 residues. Per the germline V gene, CDR1 is KGHSH and CDR2 is LQKENI. The CDR3 reads CASSPRSAQPDMNTEAFF. The CDR3 DNA reads TGTGCCAGCTCACCACGCAGTGCACAGCCGGATATGAACACTGAAGCTTTCTTT.

V usage is TRBV3-1 (or the pseudogene TRBV3-2) and J usage is TRBJ1-4; TRBD1 matches at 9 bases. CDR1 is LGHDT, CDR2 YNNKEL, per germline (reference sequence). Trimming removed 4 bases from V and 8 bases from J; junction bases left unmatched: 2. This CDR3 is built from 13 residues. CDR3 DNA sequence: TGTGCCAGCAGCCGCACAGGGGGCGAAAAACTGTTTTTT. It specifies CASSRTGGEKLFF.

This rearrangement joins TRBV4-3 to TRBJ1-1; D unresolved. The CDR3 is 16 residues long. V lost 1 base to trimming and J lost 2 bases, with 14 bases between them. The germline V gene encodes CDR1 LGHNA and CDR2 YSLEER. The CDR3 is CASSQGSGNRNTEAFF. CDR3 nucleotide sequence: TGCGCCAGCAGCCAAGGTTCGGGGAACCGAAACACTGAAGCTTTCTTT.

The chain is built from TRBV6-5 and TRBJ2-7, with a possible D match to TRBD2 (5 bases). The length of the CDR3 is 15 residues. Germline CDR1 is MNHEY and CDR2 is SVGAGI. With 6 bases removed from V and 2 bases from J, the gap between germline ends came to 17 bases. CDR3: CASRNRHSGPYEQYF. In DNA, the CDR3 is TGTGCCAGCAGAAACCGACACAGCGGTCCCTACGAGCAGTACTTC.

The chain carries TRBV28 and TRBJ1-1; 10 nucleotides line up with TRBD1. Germline V CDR1 and CDR2: MDHEN, SYDVKM. CDR3 length: 15 residues. Germline trimming cut 6 bases from V and 5 bases from J; bases unmatched to any gene: 9. CDR3 residues: CASSTLDRGRTEAFF. CDR3 nucleotides: TGTGCCAGCAGCACCCTAGACAGGGGGCGGACTGAAGCTTTCTTT.

The V gene is TRBV10-1, the J gene TRBJ2-5; TRBD2 matches at 8 bases. Germline CDR1 is WNHNN and CDR2 is SYGVQD (reference sequence). The CDR3 runs 13 residues. With 3 bases clipped from V and 5 bases from J, the junction kept 2 bases outside the gene matches. The CDR3 protein is CASSEREGETQYF. Written as DNA, the CDR3 is TGCGCCAGCAGTGAACGGGAGGGGGAGACCCAGTACTTC.

This sequence joins TRBV6-6 and TRBJ1-1, with TRBD1 matching 10 bases. The CDR3 extends over 15 amino acids. The germline V gene has CDR1 MNHNY and CDR2 SVGAGI (reference sequence). V was clipped by 4 bases and J by 0 bases; unmatched bases: 2. CDR3 bases: TGTGCCAGCAGTTTGGGGACAGGGGTGAACACTGAAGCTTTCTTT. Encoded protein: CASSLGTGVNTEAFF.

A single count supports this clone. The chain carries TRBV28 and TRBJ1-2; weak D call: TRBD1 (5 bases). Germline CDR1 and CDR2: MDHEN and SYDVKM. CDR3 length equals 16 residues. V lost 2 bases, J lost 2 bases, and 15 bases lay in between. CDR3 in amino acids: CASSLAGPNKNYGYTF. The DNA for the CDR3 is TGTGCCAGCAGTTTAGCAGGGCCAAATAAAAACTATGGCTACACCTTC.

V and J are TRBV6-5 and TRBJ2-1; TRBD2 matches 13 bases. The CDR3 has 14 amino acids. Germline V lookup: CDR1 MNHEY, CDR2 SVGAGI. Trimming at V came to 8 bases and at J to 4 bases, leaving 2 bases not matched to a gene. CDR3 loop: CASGLAGEYNEQFF. CDR3 DNA sequence: TGTGCCAGCGGACTAGCGGGGGAATACAATGAGCAGTTCTTC.

The chain employs TRBV5-6 and TRBJ2-7; TRBD1 matches at 7 bases. CDR3 length: 14 amino acids. Germline values: CDR1 SGHDT, CDR2 YYEEEE. J was trimmed by 3 bases and V by 5 bases; bases with no gene match: 8. Written as DNA, the CDR3 is TGTGCCAGCAGTTCCGGGACAGAGATCTACGAGCAGTACTTC. Protein sequence: CASSSGTEIYEQYF.

This chain uses TRBV15 with TRBJ2-7; 10 bases are a match to TRBD1. CDR1 LNHNV and CDR2 YYDKDF come from the germline V gene (reference sequence). This CDR3 comprises 16 residues. The junction had 10 bases not matched to a gene; V was cut back by 3 bases and J by 5 bases. Here the CDR3 DNA reads TGTGCCACCAGCAGTGTTATGACCGGGACAGGGGACGAGCAGTACTTC. Amino acid sequence: CATSSVMTGTGDEQYF.

The V gene is TRBV12-3 or TRBV12-4, the J gene TRBJ1-2; D gene ambiguous. V shed 7 bases and J shed 7 bases, with 16 bases lying between them. The CDR3 runs to 13 residues. In nucleotides, the CDR3 is TGTGCCAGCAAAGTGGGTGGAGTAGGTGGCTACACCTTC. Translating gives CASKVGGVGGYTF.

This clone turned up a few times. This chain connects TRBV29-1 to TRBJ1-2; D is possibly TRBD1 (6 bases). Germline loops: CDR1 SQVTM, CDR2 ANQGSEA. The CDR3 sequence is 11 residues long. V shed 5 bases and J shed 6 bases, with 10 bases lying between them. The CDR3 DNA follows: TGCAGCGTTTGGGGGGGGCATGGCTACACCTTC. Its translation: CSVWGGHGYTF.

The chain combines TRBV28 with TRBJ1-3; the D is unclear. Germline CDR1 and CDR2: MDHEN and SYDVKM. This CDR3 is built from 16 residues. Trimming took off 1 base at V and 0 bases at J, with 10 bases between the two ends. The CDR3, as DNA: TGTGCCAGCAGTTTATCTGAAACAAGCTCTGGAAACACCATATATTTT. Its protein is CASSLSETSSGNTIYF.

J is TRBJ1-2 and V is TRBV6-5, with no clear D. The germline V and J ends were trimmed by 6 bases and 1 base, with 12 bases remaining between them. The CDR3 has 14 amino acids. Germline values: CDR1 MNHEY, CDR2 SVGAGI. The chain's CDR3 is CASRSGVLNYGYTF. DNA for the CDR3: TGTGCCAGCAGGTCCGGGGTTCTTAACTATGGCTACACCTTC.

The chain links TRBV4-2 to TRBJ1-1, with 7 positions matching TRBD1. CDR3 length: 16 residues. Trimming took 1 base from V and 1 from J; bases not matched to a gene: 6. Looked up from germline, CDR1 is LGHNA and CDR2 is YNFKEQ. The CDR3 nucleotides read TGTGCCAGCAGCCAAGTTGACAGGGACCGGAACACTGAAGCTTTCTTT. Protein: CASSQVDRDRNTEAFF.

The J gene is TRBJ2-3, the V gene TRBV28, with D perhaps TRBD1 (6 bases). This CDR3 is built from 17 residues. V was pared by 5 bases and J by 0 bases, with 18 bases between. Germline assignment: CDR1 MDHEN and CDR2 SYDVKM. The DNA of the CDR3 is TGTGCCAGCAGTGGCGGGCCAGGGGCCGCTAGCACAGATACGCAGTATTTT. This sequence encodes CASSGGPGAASTDTQYF.

V is TRBV27 and J is TRBJ2-3, with TRBD1 matching over 9 bases. The CDR3 is 16 residues long. Germline assignment: CDR1 MNHEY and CDR2 SMNVEV (reference sequence). The J segment lost 4 bases and the V segment lost 6 bases, leaving 11 bases of the junction unmatched. The CDR3 loop reads CASRITGTGYSDTQYF. In DNA, the CDR3 is TGTGCCAGCAGGATAACCGGGACAGGGTATTCAGATACGCAGTATTTT.